This T cell receptor beta chain was obtained from a study of T cells in Graves' hyperthyroidism and ophthalmopathy. This clonotype came up many times. A much larger clone lies one base from this, so it may be a read error. This CDR3 comprises 15 residues. The junction had 3 bases not matched to a gene; V was cut back by 6 bases and J by 0 bases. Researchers amplified the TCR beta CDR3 regions from RNA transcripts. Primed by the HTBI set, a first-round RT-PCR was run on the TCR CDR3. MiXCR, run by TCRdb on the multiplex PCR reads, gives a single entry per CDR3 protein. The sample consists of about 210,000 distinct CDR3 sequences, 17% of them appearing once.

This chain links TRBV12-3 or TRBV12-4 with TRBJ2-2; 8 bases match TRBD2. Material for sequencing was blood. This TCR derives from a man in his fifties or sixties with Graves' hyperthyroidism. CDR3 nucleotides: TGTGCCAGCAGGGAGGGACTAGCGAACACCGGGGAGCTGTTTTTT. Encoded protein: CASREGLANTGELFF.